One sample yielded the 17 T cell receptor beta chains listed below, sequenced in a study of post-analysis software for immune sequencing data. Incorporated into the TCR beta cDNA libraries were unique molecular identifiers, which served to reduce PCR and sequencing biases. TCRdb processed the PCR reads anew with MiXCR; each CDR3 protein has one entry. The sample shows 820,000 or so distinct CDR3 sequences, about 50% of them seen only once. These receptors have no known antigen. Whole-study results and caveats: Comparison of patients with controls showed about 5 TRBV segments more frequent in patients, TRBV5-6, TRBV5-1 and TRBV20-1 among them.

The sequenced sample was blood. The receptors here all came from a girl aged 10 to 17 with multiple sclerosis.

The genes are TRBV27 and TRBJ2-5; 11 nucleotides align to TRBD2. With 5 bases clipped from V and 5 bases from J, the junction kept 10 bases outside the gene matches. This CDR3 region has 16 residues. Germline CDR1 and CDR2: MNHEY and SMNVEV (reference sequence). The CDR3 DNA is TGTGCCAGCAGTCCCAGGCTAGCGGGAGGTCGGGAGACCCAGTACTTC. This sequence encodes CASSPRLAGGRETQYF.

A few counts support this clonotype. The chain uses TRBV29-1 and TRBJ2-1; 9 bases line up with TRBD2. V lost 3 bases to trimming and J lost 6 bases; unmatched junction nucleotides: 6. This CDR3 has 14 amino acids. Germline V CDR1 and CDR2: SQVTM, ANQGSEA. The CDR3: CSVDVAGVGNEQFF. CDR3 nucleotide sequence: TGCAGCGTTGACGTAGCGGGAGTAGGCAATGAGCAGTTCTTC.

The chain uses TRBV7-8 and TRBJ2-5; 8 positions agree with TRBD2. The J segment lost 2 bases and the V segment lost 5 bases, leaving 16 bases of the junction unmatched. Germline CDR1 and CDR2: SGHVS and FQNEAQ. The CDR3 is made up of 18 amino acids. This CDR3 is CASSPYSSSGLAQETQYF. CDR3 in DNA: TGTGCCAGCAGCCCGTACAGTTCTAGCGGGTTGGCGCAAGAGACCCAGTACTTC.

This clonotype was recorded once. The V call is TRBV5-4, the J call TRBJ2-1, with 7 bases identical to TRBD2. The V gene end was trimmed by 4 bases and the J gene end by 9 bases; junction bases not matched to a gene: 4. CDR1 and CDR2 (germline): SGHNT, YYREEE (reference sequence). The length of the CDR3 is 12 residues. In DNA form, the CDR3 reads TGTGCCAGCAGCCTTACTAGCGTTGAGCAGTTCTTC. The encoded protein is CASSLTSVEQFF.

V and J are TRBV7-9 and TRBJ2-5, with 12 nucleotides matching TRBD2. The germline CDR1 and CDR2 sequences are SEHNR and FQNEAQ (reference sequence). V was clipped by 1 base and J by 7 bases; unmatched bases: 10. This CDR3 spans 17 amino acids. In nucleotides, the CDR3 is TGTGCCAGCAGCTTAGTTGGACTAGCGGGGCCGACGGGGACCCAGTACTTC. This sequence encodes CASSLVGLAGPTGTQYF.

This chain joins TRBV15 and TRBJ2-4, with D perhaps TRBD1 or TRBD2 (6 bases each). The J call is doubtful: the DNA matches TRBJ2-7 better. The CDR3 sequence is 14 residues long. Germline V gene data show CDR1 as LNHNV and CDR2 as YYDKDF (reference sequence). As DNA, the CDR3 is TGTGCCACCAGCAGAGCAACAGGGAGGTACGAGCAGTACTTC. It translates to CATSRATGRYEQYF.

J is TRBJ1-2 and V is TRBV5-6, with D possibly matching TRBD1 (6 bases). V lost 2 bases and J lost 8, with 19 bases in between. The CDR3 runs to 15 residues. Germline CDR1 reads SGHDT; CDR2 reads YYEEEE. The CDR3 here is CASSLRTANRLGYTF. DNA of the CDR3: TGTGCCAGCAGCTTACGGACAGCGAACCGCCTGGGCTACACCTTC.

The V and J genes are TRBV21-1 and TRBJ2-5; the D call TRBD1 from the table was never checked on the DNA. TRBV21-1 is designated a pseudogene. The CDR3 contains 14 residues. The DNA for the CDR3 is TGTGCCAGCAGCAGGGGGATGAAGGGAGAGACCCAGTACTTC. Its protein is CASSRGMKGETQYF.

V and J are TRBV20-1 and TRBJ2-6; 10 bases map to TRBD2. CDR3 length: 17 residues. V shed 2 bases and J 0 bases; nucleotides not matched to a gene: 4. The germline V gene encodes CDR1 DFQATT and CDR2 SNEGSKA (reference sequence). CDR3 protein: CSARTSGAHSGANVLTF. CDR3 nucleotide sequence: TGCAGTGCTAGAACTAGCGGGGCACACTCTGGGGCCAACGTCCTGACTTTC.

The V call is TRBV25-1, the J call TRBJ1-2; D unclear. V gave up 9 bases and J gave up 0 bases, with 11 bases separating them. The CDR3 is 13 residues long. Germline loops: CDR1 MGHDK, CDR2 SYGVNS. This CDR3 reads CARPVGANYGYTF. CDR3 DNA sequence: TGTGCCAGGCCAGTGGGAGCTAACTATGGCTACACCTTC.

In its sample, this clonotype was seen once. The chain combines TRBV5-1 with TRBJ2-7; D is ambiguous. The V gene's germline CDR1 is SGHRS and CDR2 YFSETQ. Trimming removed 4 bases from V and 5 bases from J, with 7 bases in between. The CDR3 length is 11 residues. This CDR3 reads CASSGENEQYF. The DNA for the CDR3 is TGCGCCAGCAGCGGAGAGAACGAGCAGTACTTC.

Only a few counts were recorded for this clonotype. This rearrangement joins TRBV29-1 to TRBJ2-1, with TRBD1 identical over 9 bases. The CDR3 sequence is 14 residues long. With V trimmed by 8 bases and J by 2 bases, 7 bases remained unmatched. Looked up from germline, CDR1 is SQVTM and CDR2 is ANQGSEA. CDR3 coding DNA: TGCAGCTTGAGGGGACAGGGCGCCTACAATGAGCAGTTCTTC. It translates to CSLRGQGAYNEQFF.

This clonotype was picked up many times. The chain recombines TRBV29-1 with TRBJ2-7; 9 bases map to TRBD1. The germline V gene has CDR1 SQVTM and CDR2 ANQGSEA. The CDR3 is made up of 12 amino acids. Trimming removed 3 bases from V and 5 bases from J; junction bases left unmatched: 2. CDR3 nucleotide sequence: TGCAGCGTTGAGGGACAGGGTAACGAGCAGTACTTC. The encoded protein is CSVEGQGNEQYF.

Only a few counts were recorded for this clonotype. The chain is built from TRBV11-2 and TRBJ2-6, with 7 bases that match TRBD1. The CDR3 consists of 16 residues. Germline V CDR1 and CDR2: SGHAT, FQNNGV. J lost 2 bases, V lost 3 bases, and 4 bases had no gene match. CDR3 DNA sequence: TGTGCCAGCAGCTTGCGGACAGGCCCTGGGGCCAACGTCCTGACTTTC. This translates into CASSLRTGPGANVLTF.

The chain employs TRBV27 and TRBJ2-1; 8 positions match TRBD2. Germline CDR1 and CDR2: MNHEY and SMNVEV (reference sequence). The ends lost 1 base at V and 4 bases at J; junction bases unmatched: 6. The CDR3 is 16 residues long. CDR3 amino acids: CASSLFGTSYYNEQFF. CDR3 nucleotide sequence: TGTGCCAGCAGTTTATTTGGGACTAGTTATTACAATGAGCAGTTCTTC.

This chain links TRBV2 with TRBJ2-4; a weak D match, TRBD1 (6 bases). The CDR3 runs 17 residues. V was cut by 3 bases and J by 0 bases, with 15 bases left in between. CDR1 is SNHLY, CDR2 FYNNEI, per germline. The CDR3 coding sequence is TGTGCCAGCAGTGAGATACGACAGGCCCTAGCCAAAAACATTCAGTACTTC. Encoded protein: CASSEIRQALAKNIQYF.

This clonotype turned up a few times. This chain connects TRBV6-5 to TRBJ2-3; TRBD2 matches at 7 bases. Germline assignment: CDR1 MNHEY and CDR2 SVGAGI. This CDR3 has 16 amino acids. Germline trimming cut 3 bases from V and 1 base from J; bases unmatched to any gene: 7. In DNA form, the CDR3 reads TGTGCCAGCAGTTATTTCTCGCTAGCGGGCACAGATACGCAGTATTTT. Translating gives CASSYFSLAGTDTQYF.